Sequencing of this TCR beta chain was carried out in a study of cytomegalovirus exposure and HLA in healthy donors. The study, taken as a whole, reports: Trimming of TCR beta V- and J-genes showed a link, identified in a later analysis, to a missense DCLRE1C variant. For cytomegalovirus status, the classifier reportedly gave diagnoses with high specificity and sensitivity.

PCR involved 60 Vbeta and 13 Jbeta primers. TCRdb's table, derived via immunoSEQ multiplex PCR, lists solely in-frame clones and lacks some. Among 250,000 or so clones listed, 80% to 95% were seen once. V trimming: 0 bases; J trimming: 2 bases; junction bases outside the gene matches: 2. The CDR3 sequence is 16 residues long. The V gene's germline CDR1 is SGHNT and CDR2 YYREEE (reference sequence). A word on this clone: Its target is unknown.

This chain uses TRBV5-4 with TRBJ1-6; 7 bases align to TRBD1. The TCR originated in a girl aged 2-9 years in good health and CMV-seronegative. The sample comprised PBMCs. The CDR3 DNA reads TGTGCCAGCAGCTTGGGAGGGGGCACCTATAATTCACCCCTCCACTTT. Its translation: CASSLGGGTYNSPLHF.